These 28 T cell receptor beta chains share one sample of origin, sequenced in a study of PD-L1 blockade in urothelial cancer. The method was immunoSEQ multiplex PCR; TCRdb's version includes in-frame clones alone and lacks a portion of them. Of 72,000 or so clones in the sample, 70% to 90% were seen once. Time point: pretreatment peripheral blood. Sequenced here: PBMCs, sampled around atezolizumab (anti-PD-L1) treatment. These TCRs come from a man aged 55 to 69 with urothelial cancer.

The J gene is TRBJ1-3, the V gene TRBV9, with D tentatively TRBD1 (6 bases). The V and J ends lost 4 bases and 3 bases respectively, with 14 bases between them. The germline gives CDR1 SGDLS, CDR2 YYNGEE. CDR3 length: 15 amino acids. The CDR3 region is CASSSTTGIGNTIYF. CDR3 bases: TGTGCCAGCAGCTCGACCACAGGGATTGGAAACACCATATATTTT.

V gene TRBV19 combines with J gene TRBJ2-6; D is ambiguous. The CDR3 sequence is 15 residues long. V lost 2 bases to trimming and J lost 4 bases, with 9 bases between them. Per germline, CDR1 LNHDA and CDR2 SQIVND (reference sequence). The CDR3 DNA follows: TGTGCCAGTAGTATAAACGTGGGCGGGGCCAACGTCCTGACTTTC. This gives the protein CASSINVGGANVLTF.

The chain couples TRBV6-6 to TRBJ1-6; TRBD1 is a possible D gene (6 bases). Per the germline V gene, CDR1 is MNHNY and CDR2 is SVGAGI (reference sequence). The CDR3 is made up of 14 amino acids. V was pared by 9 bases and J by 9 bases, with 18 bases between. The CDR3 DNA follows: TGTGCCAGTATGGACAGCGCCCTTATTTCACCCCTCCACTTT. This gives the protein CASMDSALISPLHF.

This chain uses TRBV23-1 with TRBJ1-2; D is unclear. TRBV23-1 is an ORF; its function is uncertain. Deletions cut 0 bases from V and 7 bases from J, with 15 bases between. This CDR3 region has 15 residues. The CDR3 here is CASSQSPGGLGGYTF. The CDR3, as DNA: TGCGCCAGCAGTCAATCACCGGGAGGTTTAGGTGGCTACACCTTC.

The chain employs TRBV5-1 and TRBJ2-3; perhaps TRBD1 as D (5 bases). The V gene's germline CDR1 is SGHRS and CDR2 YFSETQ. The CDR3 runs to 15 residues. Trimming shortened V by 0 bases and J by 2 bases, and 10 bases separated the two germline ends. CDR3 sequence reads: CASSLGIGVTDTQYF. For the CDR3, the DNA is TGCGCCAGCAGCTTGGGCATAGGGGTCACAGATACGCAGTATTTT. Together with reference TRBV5-1 and TRBJ2-3, the CDR3 gives the full variable domain: KAGVTQTPRYLIKTRGQQVTLSCSPISGHRSVSWYQQTPGQGLQFLFEYFSETQRNKGNFPGRFSGRQFSNSRSEMNVSTLELGDSALYLCASSLGIGVTDTQYFGPGTRLTVL.

The rearrangement links TRBV7-9 to TRBJ1-1, with D possibly TRBD1 on 6 matching bases. CDR1 is SEHNR, CDR2 FQNEAQ, per germline (reference sequence). Trimming removed 1 base from V and 8 bases from J, with 14 bases in between. The CDR3 covers 14 residues. CDR3 loop: CASSLDIRQAEAFF. The CDR3 nucleotides are TGTGCCAGCAGCTTAGACATAAGACAGGCGGAAGCTTTCTTT.

V usage is TRBV7-9 and J usage is TRBJ2-5, with 11 positions matching TRBD1. This CDR3 is 15 amino acids long. Trimming took 1 base from V and 7 from J; bases not matched to a gene: 5. The germline CDR1 and CDR2 sequences are SEHNR and FQNEAQ (reference sequence). The CDR3 nucleotides are TGTGCCAGCAGCTTAGAGGGGACAGGGGGTATGACCCAGTACTTC. Translation: CASSLEGTGGMTQYF.

V gene TRBV6-5 combines with J gene TRBJ1-1, with D tentatively TRBD1 (5 bases). Germline values: CDR1 MNHEY, CDR2 SVGAGI. CDR3 length: 12 residues. Deletions cut 8 bases from V and 4 bases from J, with 11 bases between. CDR3 DNA: TGTGCCAGCCGGAGGGGTACCACTGAAGCTTTCTTT. Its protein product is CASRRGTTEAFF.

This sequence joins TRBV7-2 and TRBJ2-5; 10 bases fit TRBD2. The CDR3 is 16 residues long. The V gene end was trimmed by 5 bases and the J gene end by 5 bases; junction bases not matched to a gene: 11. Germline CDR1 is SGHTA and CDR2 is FQGNSA. CDR3 sequence: CASSPQPGLATETQYF. The CDR3 bases are TGTGCCAGCAGCCCCCAACCGGGACTAGCGACTGAGACCCAGTACTTC.

The chain joins TRBV5-6 to TRBJ2-7; 7 bases match TRBD1. The V gene's germline CDR1 is SGHDT and CDR2 YYEEEE. The CDR3 runs to 13 residues. With 4 bases clipped from V and 4 bases from J, the junction kept 5 bases outside the gene matches. CDR3 sequence: CASSTRQGYEQYF. Here the CDR3 DNA reads TGTGCCAGCAGCACCCGACAGGGTTACGAGCAGTACTTC.

V gene TRBV5-8 combines with J gene TRBJ2-7; TRBD2 matches 9 bases. Germline-derived CDR1 and CDR2 are SGHTS and YDEGEE. J gave up 1 base and V 6 bases, and 8 bases lay outside the gene matches. This CDR3 contains 15 residues. CDR3 bases: TGTGCCAGCAAAAGTATAGCGGGGGTTTCCTACGAGCAGTACTTC. Its translation: CASKSIAGVSYEQYF.

The J gene is TRBJ1-2, the V gene TRBV19, with 11 bases fitting TRBD1. CDR3 length: 15 residues. The junction had 6 bases not matched to a gene; V was cut back by 5 bases and J by 4 bases. CDR1 and CDR2 (germline): LNHDA, SQIVND (reference sequence). The CDR3 DNA follows: TGTGCCAGTAGTGGACAGGGGGCGTTTGTCTATGGCTACACCTTC. Amino acids: CASSGQGAFVYGYTF.

The genes are TRBV11-1 and TRBJ1-6, with a tentative D call TRBD1 (6 bases). The CDR3 is 15 amino acids. The germline V gene has CDR1 SGHAT and CDR2 FQDESV (reference sequence). V shed 5 bases and J shed 7 bases, with 15 bases lying between them. Written as DNA, the CDR3 is TGTGCCAGCAGCCGGAACAGGGTGGGGAATTCACCCCTCCACTTT. Protein product: CASSRNRVGNSPLHF.

This clone showed up just a few times. This chain connects TRBV6-6 to TRBJ1-1; 7 bases align to TRBD1. V was pared by 4 bases and J by 4 bases, with 6 bases of the junction left unmatched. CDR3 length equals 14 residues. Germline values: CDR1 MNHNY, CDR2 SVGAGI (reference sequence). The CDR3 loop reads CASSFSTGTTEAFF. The CDR3 DNA reads TGTGCCAGCAGTTTCTCGACAGGGACCACTGAAGCTTTCTTT.

The V and J genes are TRBV6-1 and TRBJ1-5, with D possibly matching TRBD1 (5 bases). The V end lost 7 bases, the J end lost 3 bases, and 13 bases lay between the germline ends. Germline assignment: CDR1 MNHNS and CDR2 SASEGT. This CDR3 has 14 amino acids. The DNA for the CDR3 is TGTGCCAGCACCGGGGGGGTACTCAATCAGCCCCAGCATTTT. It is translated as CASTGGVLNQPQHF.

This sequence joins TRBV5-1 and TRBJ2-3; 8 bases match TRBD2. From germline, CDR1 is SGHRS and CDR2 YFSETQ. The V and J ends lost 4 bases and 5 bases, in that order; junction bases with no gene match: 15. The CDR3 length is 17 residues. The CDR3 nucleotides are TGCGCCAGCAGCCTAGGGGTAGCGGGGCACCGGGGAGATACGCAGTATTTT. Encoded protein: CASSLGVAGHRGDTQYF. Full variable domain (missing parts from reference TRBV5-1 and TRBJ2-3): KAGVTQTPRYLIKTRGQQVTLSCSPISGHRSVSWYQQTPGQGLQFLFEYFSETQRNKGNFPGRFSGRQFSNSRSEMNVSTLELGDSALYLCASSLGVAGHRGDTQYFGPGTRLTVL.

This chain uses TRBV4-1 with TRBJ1-5, with 8 bases fitting TRBD1. The V segment lost 5 bases and the J segment 2 bases; nucleotides outside the gene matches: 8. Germline V gene sequence: CDR1 MGHRA, CDR2 YSYEKL. This CDR3 is built from 16 residues. CDR3 amino acids: CASSARTGIGNQPQHF. DNA of the CDR3: TGCGCCAGCAGCGCTCGGACAGGGATCGGCAATCAGCCCCAGCATTTT.

V usage is TRBV7-2 and J usage is TRBJ1-2, with TRBD1 matching 11 bases. The CDR3 consists of 15 residues. The trim removed 4 bases at V and 3 bases at J, leaving 4 bases unmatched. Per germline, CDR1 SGHTA and CDR2 FQGNSA. The DNA of the CDR3 is TGTGCCAGCAGCTCTGGACAGGGGGCTTACTATGGCTACACCTTC. Translation: CASSSGQGAYYGYTF.

This chain connects TRBV18 to TRBJ2-7; tentatively, D is TRBD2 (6 bases). V lost 0 bases, J lost 0 bases, and 12 bases lay in between. CDR3 length: 16 amino acids. The germline V gene has CDR1 KGHSH and CDR2 LQKENI. Here the CDR3 reads CASSPPSGHSSYEQYF. DNA of the CDR3: TGTGCCAGCTCACCACCGAGCGGGCACAGCTCCTACGAGCAGTACTTC.

V gene TRBV19 combines with J gene TRBJ1-4; 9 bases are a match to TRBD1. The germline V gene encodes CDR1 LNHDA and CDR2 SQIVND (reference sequence). The CDR3 covers 15 residues. V trimming: 2 bases; J trimming: 8 bases; junction bases outside the gene matches: 6. The CDR3 reads CASSINRGQDEKLFF. CDR3 coding DNA: TGTGCCAGTAGTATAAACAGGGGGCAAGACGAAAAACTGTTTTTT.

In its sample, this clone was seen once. The J gene is TRBJ1-1, the V gene TRBV4-2; TRBD1 aligns across 9 bases. CDR1 and CDR2 (germline): LGHNA, YNFKEQ. V lost 2 bases and J lost 5; bases outside the gene matches: 3. There are 14 residues in the CDR3. The CDR3: CASSQQDRGTEAFF. The DNA of the CDR3 is TGTGCCAGCAGCCAACAAGACAGGGGGACTGAAGCTTTCTTT.

The CDR3 loop is CASSQAGGGNIQYF. The CDR3 region has the DNA TGTGCCAGCAGCCAAGCGGGGGGGGGAAACATTCAGTACTTC. The V call is TRBV4-2, the J call TRBJ2-4, with TRBD2 matching over 8 bases. Germline loops: CDR1 LGHNA, CDR2 YNFKEQ. J gave up 6 bases and V 1 base, and 2 bases lay outside the gene matches. The CDR3 totals 14 residues.

The V gene is TRBV30, the J gene TRBJ1-5; the D is unclear. The CDR3 sequence is 13 residues long. The V and J ends lost 2 bases and 0 bases respectively, with 5 bases between them. Germline lookup yields CDR1 GTSNPN and CDR2 SVGIG (reference sequence). In DNA, the CDR3 is TGTGCCTGGAGTTTTAGTAGCAATCAGCCCCAGCATTTT. This codes for CAWSFSSNQPQHF.

The V and J genes are TRBV7-2 and TRBJ2-6; weak D call: TRBD1 (6 bases). The CDR3 sequence is 15 residues long. Germline V CDR1 and CDR2: SGHTA, FQGNSA. Trimming stripped 8 bases from V and 1 base from J, with 12 bases between. The DNA of the CDR3 is TGTGCCAGCGGACAGACTTATTCTGGGGCCAACGTCCTGACTTTC. It codes for CASGQTYSGANVLTF.

DNA of the CDR3: TGTGCCAGTAGTATAACAGGGTTTAGCAATCAGCCCCAGCATTTT. Its translation: CASSITGFSNQPQHF. The chain employs TRBV19 and TRBJ1-5; D possibly corresponds to TRBD1 (6 bases). With 2 bases removed from V and 0 bases from J, the gap between germline ends came to 8 bases. This CDR3 has 15 amino acids. Germline V gene data show CDR1 as LNHDA and CDR2 as SQIVND (reference sequence).

The chain links TRBV5-1 to TRBJ2-1; 10 positions agree with TRBD2. V lost 1 base to trimming and J lost 6 bases; unmatched junction nucleotides: 10. Germline V lookup: CDR1 SGHRS, CDR2 YFSETQ. The CDR3 contains 17 residues. The CDR3 reads CASSLNINLAGANEQFF. Written as DNA, the CDR3 is TGCGCCAGCAGCTTGAACATAAATCTAGCGGGGGCCAATGAGCAGTTCTTC.

The chain links TRBV19 to TRBJ2-2, with 9 bases fitting TRBD1. The CDR3 covers 15 residues. Germline assignment: CDR1 LNHDA and CDR2 SQIVND (reference sequence). Trimming took 3 bases from V and 6 from J; bases not matched to a gene: 5. CDR3 region: CASSIHRGRAGELFF. As DNA, the CDR3 is TGTGCCAGTAGTATCCACAGGGGGCGAGCCGGGGAGCTGTTTTTT.

This clone has a single count. The V and J genes are TRBV9 and TRBJ2-2; 9 bases agree with TRBD2. The CDR3 loop spans 18 amino acids. In germline, CDR1 is SGDLS, CDR2 YYNGEE. After removal of 1 base from V and 4 bases from J, the junction contained 11 bases not matched to a gene. CDR3 loop: CASSVPTGRSGGTGELFF. The CDR3 nucleotides are TGTGCCAGCAGCGTACCCACCGGGCGTAGCGGGGGCACCGGGGAGCTGTTTTTT.